Below, one T cell receptor (beta chain) is given with its context. Its antigen is undetermined. The sample is drawn from a study of blood T cells in healthy people across ages. A second PCR, run for about 7 to 11 cycles, used a sample-barcoded 5' primer plus a J-beta primer mix. TCRdb used MiXCR to reprocess the 5' RACE reads, holding one entry per CDR3 protein. Here the sample spans about 840,000 distinct CDR3 sequences, approximately 32% being singletons. The study's findings and limits: There was no known CMV status for donors, so expanded clonotype changes were possibly confounded.

Trimming pared 2 bases from V and 5 bases from J, leaving 15 bases between. CDR3 length equals 16 residues. Germline V gives CDR1 MNHNY, CDR2 SVGAGI (reference sequence). These data also featured in a second study, about T cells of mothers and their children. From that study: Addition of sample barcodes and 2-4 random nucleotides occurred through the M1S primer of the second PCR. Related and unrelated pairs show TCR recombination output that thymic selection shapes similarly.

Sequenced: blood. This TCR was recovered from a woman between 40 and 55 years old in good health. The chain links TRBV6-6 to TRBJ1-4, with D perhaps matching TRBD1 (5 bases). The CDR3 reads CASSYDTVRGNEKLFF. The CDR3 nucleotides read TGTGCCAGCAGTTACGACACCGTTAGGGGAAATGAAAAACTGTTTTTT.